The T cell receptor (beta chain) under discussion was sequenced for a study of blood T cell repertoires in COVID-19 (dated by TCRdb to the early 2020s). Context from the whole study: Samples covering the acute and convalescent phases of COVID-19 were provided by collaborators in the United States, Italy and Spain. The prospective study material was composed of cDNA or gDNA derived from T cells, B-cell-depleted T cells, or PBMCs. Subjects who had been exposed to COVID-19, were actively infected with it, or had recovered from it provided the deeply sampled blood TCRbeta repertoires that made up the dataset. The repertoires were released in a freely available public database intended as a resource for research on the immune response to SARS-CoV-2. Samples were obtained from the ongoing ImmuneRACE study (first 160 participants) and from 1,254 subjects provided by 6 global collaborators. The sample metadata nearly always contained a de-identified subject ID, COVID-19 status, age in years and sex. Where available, HLA class I and class II types were obtained from metadata supplied by the sample provider rather than from assay-based typing. Overall study outcomes, separate from this receptor: How much clinical and demographic metadata was included differed by source and by participant, and the metadata was provided uncurated.

Comment on this clone: Its recognized antigen is unknown. Per-base quality was not reported, and no clone a single base away is much larger than it.

Participants in the prospective study were aged about 18 to 95 years, lived in 24 United States geographic areas, and enrolled through a virtual design. To assign participants to cohorts, the prospective study relied on clinical history that participants themselves reported in a screening survey and a study questionnaire. For ImmuneRACE Cohort 3, a participant was defined as recovered based on two consecutive negative NP/OP PCR tests, clearance by a healthcare professional, or resolution of symptoms. In the prospective study, whole blood, serum and a nasopharyngeal or oropharyngeal swab were collected from each participant by mobile phlebotomists. Prospective study participants could optionally give additional blood draws and questionnaires over a roughly two-month period. Prospective study blood samples were shipped either frozen or at room temperature before DNA extraction. TCRbeta CDR3 regions were amplified from genomic DNA by means of the immunoSEQ Assay, a bias-controlled multiplex PCR. The original pipeline was this. The number of nucleated cells in each sample was estimated from the amplification of reference gene primers within the assay. To quantify the absolute abundance of each unique TCRbeta CDR3 rearrangement, sequence reads were collapsed and filtered. Productive Simpson clonality was computed per sample as the square root of Simpson's diversity index over productive rearrangements. TCRdb stores this immuneACCESS table with in-frame sequences only. Part of the clones is absent; in the studies checked, under half of the shortfall reflects unresolved V genes, and no reason is known for the rest. Clone size and the V and J calls come from that table; the DNA yielded D and trimming. For this sample there are about 440,000 clones; less than 95% appear just once. The top ten constitute about 0.6% of the sample.

The germline V gene gives CDR1 as SGHRS and CDR2 as YFSETQ. The CDR3 runs 15 amino acids, cysteine and phenylalanine included. The entry retains the CDR3 DNA only, 45 bases that are in frame from base 1. V is cut back by 2 bases and J by 3 bases, with 6 bases in the junction unmatched. The specimen was PBMCs or T cells enriched from blood (not recorded which). The chain links TRBV5-1 with TRBJ1-2, with 8 bases in between that match TRBD1. This TCR derives from a man aged 18 to 29 who had recovered from COVID-19. The DNA sequence is as follows: TGCGCCAGCAGCTTAGGGACAGGTGGAGACTATGGCTACACCTTC. Its product reads: CASSLGTGGDYGYTF.